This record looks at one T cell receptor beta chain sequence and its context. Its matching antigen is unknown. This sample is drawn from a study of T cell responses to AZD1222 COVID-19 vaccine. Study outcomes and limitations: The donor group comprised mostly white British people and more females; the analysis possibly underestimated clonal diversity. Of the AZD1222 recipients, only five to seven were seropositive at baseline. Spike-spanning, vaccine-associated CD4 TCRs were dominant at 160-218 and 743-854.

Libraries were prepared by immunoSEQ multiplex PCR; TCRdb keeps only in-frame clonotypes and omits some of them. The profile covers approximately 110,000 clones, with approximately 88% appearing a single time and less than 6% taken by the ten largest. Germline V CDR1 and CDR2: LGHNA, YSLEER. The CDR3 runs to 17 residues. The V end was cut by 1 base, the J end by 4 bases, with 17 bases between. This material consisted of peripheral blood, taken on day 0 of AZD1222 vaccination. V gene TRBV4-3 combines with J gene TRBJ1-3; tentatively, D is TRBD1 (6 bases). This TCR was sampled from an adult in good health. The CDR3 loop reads CASSQGSPGAIGNTIYF. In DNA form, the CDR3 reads TGCGCCAGCAGCCAAGGATCCCCAGGGGCAATAGGAAACACCATATATTTT.